What follows are 9 T cell receptor beta chains derived from one specimen sequenced in a study of metastatic and nonmetastatic thyroid tumors. Nobody among the patients had been given any treatment before thyroid surgery. TCRdb re-clonotyped the PCR reads via MiXCR. The table records tens of thousands of clones, about 26% of them present only once. The sequencing input was blood. Receptors originate from a male donor with papillary thyroid cancer or a benign thyroid nodule (not recorded which). Some clones in this sample may be carry-over from other donors' samples.

This clone ranks as medium-sized (0.01 to 0.1%). This chain joins TRBV6-5 and TRBJ1-1; TRBD1 matches at 7 bases. The CDR3 spans 16 residues. CDR1 and CDR2 from the germline V gene are MNHEY and SVGAGI. After removal of 0 bases from V and 7 bases from J, the junction contained 11 bases not matched to a gene. The DNA for the CDR3 is TGTGCCAGCAGTTACTCGTTACGCCGGGACAGTATTGAAGCTTTCTTT. Encoded protein: CASSYSLRRDSIEAFF.

The chain combines TRBV18 with TRBJ2-7; D may match TRBD1 or TRBD2 (6 bases each). The CDR3 sequence is 14 residues long. V was pared by 5 bases and J by 3 bases, with 14 bases between. Germline CDR1 is KGHSH and CDR2 is LQKENI. Here the CDR3 reads CASSSAGHFYEQYV. Here the CDR3 DNA reads TGTGCCAGCTCATCGGCGGGACATTTCTACGAGCAGTACGTC.

In this sample, this clone is medium-sized. The J gene is TRBJ1-4, the V gene TRBV12-3 or TRBV12-4, with TRBD1 matching 8 bases. The CDR3 spans 16 residues. Germline trimming cut 2 bases from V and 8 bases from J; bases unmatched to any gene: 10. The CDR3 sequence is CASSLSSGQGGEKLFF. The CDR3 bases are TGTGCCAGCAGTTTAAGTTCTGGACAGGGTGGCGAAAAACTGTTTTTT.

V usage is TRBV11-3 and J usage is TRBJ2-1; 10 bases align to TRBD2. V lost 0 bases to trimming and J lost 10 bases; unmatched junction nucleotides: 9. This CDR3 has 16 amino acids. CDR1 and CDR2 from the germline V gene are SGHNT and YENEEA. The CDR3 loop reads CASSLEAASGGGEQFF. CDR3 nucleotide sequence: TGTGCCAGCAGCTTAGAAGCGGCTAGCGGGGGCGGGGAGCAGTTCTTC.

This clone was seen a handful of times. V is TRBV14 and J is TRBJ2-7; a possible D gene is TRBD1 (6 bases). V lost 1 base and J 2 bases, leaving 15 bases between the germline ends. Looked up from germline, CDR1 is SGHDN and CDR2 is FVKESK. The CDR3 has 16 residues. The CDR3 loop is CASSQGGTGIPYEQYF. In DNA form, the CDR3 reads TGTGCCAGCAGCCAAGGAGGCACAGGGATCCCCTACGAGCAGTACTTC. The complete variable domain, with remaining parts taken from reference TRBV14 and TRBJ2-7, reads EAGVTQFPSHSVIEKGQTVTLRCDPISGHDNLYWYRRVMGKEIKFLLHFVKESKQDESGMPNNRFLAERTGGTYSTLKVQPAELEDSGVYFCASSQGGTGIPYEQYFGPGTRLTVT.

The chain links TRBV28 to TRBJ2-7, with D possibly matching TRBD2 (5 bases). The V gene's germline CDR1 is MDHEN and CDR2 SYDVKM. The CDR3 is made up of 17 amino acids. Between the trimmed V and J ends, which lost 3 bases and 0 bases, there was a span of 18 bases. The chain's CDR3 is CASSFPNLAKSSYEQYF. In DNA form, the CDR3 reads TGTGCCAGCAGTTTTCCAAACCTAGCAAAGAGCTCCTACGAGCAGTACTTC.

This chain connects TRBV5-1 to TRBJ2-1; D is unresolved. V lost 0 bases to trimming and J lost 2 bases, with 9 bases between them. Germline V CDR1 and CDR2: SGHRS, YFSETQ. The CDR3 extends over 15 amino acids. DNA for the CDR3: TGCGCCAGCAGCTTGGTTAGCAGAACCTACAATGAGCAGTTCTTC. As protein: CASSLVSRTYNEQFF.

This clone was observed a handful of times. The V and J genes are TRBV28 and TRBJ2-1; 11 bases map to TRBD2. Germline values: CDR1 MDHEN, CDR2 SYDVKM. The J segment lost 4 bases and the V segment lost 2 bases, leaving 1 base of the junction unmatched. There are 15 residues in the CDR3. CDR3 loop: CASSLLAGGYNEQFF. As DNA, the CDR3 is TGTGCCAGCAGTTTACTAGCGGGGGGATACAATGAGCAGTTCTTC.

This clone was observed a few times. J is TRBJ1-1 and V is TRBV19, with 7 bases identical to TRBD1. With 3 bases clipped from V and 2 bases from J, the junction kept 6 bases outside the gene matches. Germline values: CDR1 LNHDA, CDR2 SQIVND (reference sequence). The CDR3 covers 15 residues. The CDR3 region is CASSIQGEANTEAFF. The CDR3 DNA reads as TGTGCCAGTAGTATTCAGGGGGAAGCCAACACTGAAGCTTTCTTT.